The 32 T cell receptor beta chains below come from one sample, sequenced in a study of response to subunit inactivated influenza vaccine. TCRdb recomputed calls from the RT-PCR reads with MiXCR, one row per CDR3 protein. The table shows over 400,000 distinct CDR3 sequences, with under 15% occurring only once. The sample was PBMCs from blood, taken about 40 days after vaccination. Receptors were obtained from a man aged 45-65 years who received an inactivated influenza vaccine.

The chain is built from TRBV12-3 or TRBV12-4 and TRBJ2-1; 7 positions match TRBD2. V was clipped by 1 base and J by 4 bases; unmatched bases: 4. The CDR3 extends over 15 amino acids. CDR3 bases: TGTGCCAGCAGTTTAGGCGGGACTATATACAATGAGCAGTTCTTC. As protein: CASSLGGTIYNEQFF.

This clonotype was seen more than once but under ten times. V and J are TRBV12-3 or TRBV12-4 and TRBJ2-7; TRBD1 agrees at 8 bases. CDR3 length: 14 amino acids. J lost 5 bases, V lost 4 bases, and 7 bases had no gene match. The CDR3 DNA is TGTGCCAGCAGTTGGACAGGGCTCGTGCACGAGCAGTACTTC. Translating it yields CASSWTGLVHEQYF.

The chain recombines TRBV18 with TRBJ2-2; D uncertain. V lost 0 bases to trimming and J lost 5 bases, with 10 bases between them. CDR3 length equals 15 residues. The germline CDR1 and CDR2 sequences are KGHSH and LQKENI. CDR3 region: CASSPPDHRTGELFF. The CDR3 DNA is TGTGCCAGCTCACCACCCGACCATAGAACCGGGGAGCTGTTTTTT.

In this sample, this clonotype turned up a few times. The chain uses TRBV10-3 and TRBJ2-3; D uncertain. This CDR3 has 16 amino acids. From germline, CDR1 is ENHRY and CDR2 SYGVKD. Trimming cost V 2 bases and J 2 bases, with 14 bases left between them. CDR3 residues: CAISEVDRRATDTQYF. CDR3 coding DNA: TGTGCCATCAGTGAGGTTGACCGACGGGCCACAGATACGCAGTATTTT.

The chain employs TRBV20-1 and TRBJ2-7, with D possibly being TRBD2 (6 bases). The germline CDR1 and CDR2 sequences are DFQATT and SNEGSKA (reference sequence). V gave up 3 bases and J gave up 0 bases, with 12 bases separating them. The CDR3 consists of 14 residues. CDR3 sequence (DNA): TGCAGTGCTAGGGGAGGACGGTTCTCCTACGAGCAGTACTTC. Protein sequence: CSARGGRFSYEQYF.

This clonotype has more than one count but fewer than ten. The rearrangement uses TRBV20-1 and TRBJ2-1, with 7 nucleotides matching TRBD2. CDR1 and CDR2 (germline): DFQATT, SNEGSKA (reference sequence). The CDR3 runs to 12 residues. The J segment lost 10 bases and the V segment lost 1 base, leaving 4 bases of the junction unmatched. CDR3: CSARGPSGEQFF. The CDR3 region has the DNA TGCAGTGCTAGAGGTCCTAGCGGAGAGCAGTTCTTC.

J is TRBJ2-3 and V is TRBV28; D possibly uses TRBD1 or TRBD2 (5 bases each). The ends were cut back, 3 bases at V and 2 bases at J, with 15 bases in the middle. CDR1 is MDHEN, CDR2 SYDVKM, per germline. The CDR3 extends over 16 amino acids. CDR3 in DNA: TGTGCCAGCAGTTTGGGACCGCGAAGCGACACAGATACGCAGTATTTT. Translated: CASSLGPRSDTDTQYF.

In its sample, this clonotype was seen a few times. V usage is TRBV11-2 and J usage is TRBJ2-2, with TRBD2 matching over 7 bases. V was clipped by 5 bases and J by 3 bases; unmatched bases: 12. The CDR3 runs 17 residues. The germline V gene has CDR1 SGHAT and CDR2 FQNNGV. CDR3 bases: TGTGCCAGCAGCCCCTATCTAGGGAGGGACGACACCGGGGAGCTGTTTTTT. Its protein is CASSPYLGRDDTGELFF. Full variable domain (outside the CDR3, taken from reference TRBV11-2 and TRBJ2-2): EAGVAQSPRYKIIEKRQSVAFWCNPISGHATLYWYQQILGQGPKLLIQFQNNGVVDDSQLPKDRFSAERLKGVDSTLKIQPAKLEDSAVYLCASSPYLGRDDTGELFFGEGSRLTVL.

CDR3 sequence reads: CASGAAETQYF. The DNA for the CDR3 is TGTGCCAGCGGAGCGGCCGAGACCCAGTACTTC. The V gene is TRBV10-3, the J gene TRBJ2-5; possibly TRBD2 for D (5 bases). V lost 10 bases to trimming and J lost 5 bases, with 11 bases between them. CDR1 is ENHRY, CDR2 SYGVKD, per germline. The CDR3 contains 11 residues.

The chain is built from TRBV6-2 or TRBV6-3 and TRBJ2-5; TRBD2 agrees at 7 bases. The CDR3 length is 14 residues. Germline V CDR1 and CDR2: MNHEY, SVGEGT. The V segment lost 1 base and the J segment 4 bases; nucleotides outside the gene matches: 3. Written as DNA, the CDR3 is TGTGCCAGCAGTTACTACGGGGGGACAGAGACCCAGTACTTC. Its protein product is CASSYYGGTETQYF.

This clonotype was counted between two and nine times. The chain couples TRBV12-3 or TRBV12-4 to TRBJ2-3; D gene uncertain. Trimming stripped 5 bases from V and 2 bases from J, with 5 bases between. The CDR3 sequence is 12 residues long. The CDR3 region is CASSIPTDTQYF. The CDR3 DNA reads as TGTGCCAGCAGTATCCCCACAGATACGCAGTATTTT.

The chain combines TRBV5-5 with TRBJ2-2; no clear D gene. The CDR3 is made up of 13 amino acids. Per the germline V gene, CDR1 is SGHKS and CDR2 is YYEKEE (reference sequence). V was trimmed by 4 bases and J by 4 bases, leaving 8 bases between them. CDR3: CASSATFTGELFF. CDR3 nucleotide sequence: TGTGCCAGCAGCGCGACCTTCACCGGGGAGCTGTTTTTT. The entire variable domain, with the rest obtained from reference TRBV5-5 and TRBJ2-2, is as follows: DAGVTQSPTHLIKTRGQQVTLRCSPISGHKSVSWYQQVLGQGPQFIFQYYEKEERGRGNFPDRFSARQFPNYSSELNVNALLLGDSALYLCASSATFTGELFFGEGSRLTVL.

The sample holds a few counts of this clonotype. The J gene is TRBJ2-3, the V gene TRBV7-2; TRBD2 matches at 8 bases. V trimming: 5 bases; J trimming: 4 bases; junction bases outside the gene matches: 5. Germline CDR1 SGHTA, CDR2 FQGNSA. The CDR3 loop spans 14 amino acids. This chain's CDR3 is CASSGTREADTQYF. The CDR3 bases are TGTGCCAGCAGCGGGACTAGGGAGGCAGATACGCAGTATTTT.

In this sample, this clonotype turned up a few times. The chain couples TRBV4-2 to TRBJ2-3; D is perhaps TRBD1 (5 bases). The CDR3 runs 15 residues. Germline V CDR1 and CDR2: LGHNA, YNFKEQ. Trimming removed 2 bases at V and 0 bases at J, with 9 bases between. In nucleotides, the CDR3 is TGTGCCAGCAGCCAACCAGGGATTAGCACAGATACGCAGTATTTT. This sequence encodes CASSQPGISTDTQYF.

This clonotype was seen a handful of times. The chain uses TRBV6-1 and TRBJ2-3; TRBD2 might be the D (6 bases). The germline V gene encodes CDR1 MNHNS and CDR2 SASEGT. The CDR3 consists of 15 residues. V was cut by 6 bases and J by 6 bases, with 19 bases left in between. The CDR3 reads CASRQRDGGKDTQYF. CDR3 sequence (DNA): TGTGCCAGCAGACAAAGGGACGGGGGAAAGGATACGCAGTATTTT.

This chain links TRBV20-1 with TRBJ2-1; tentatively, D is TRBD1 or TRBD2 (5 bases each). Germline CDR1 is DFQATT and CDR2 is SNEGSKA (reference sequence). The CDR3 loop spans 13 amino acids. The CDR3 sequence: CSCPGGTYNEQFF. CDR3 sequence (DNA): TGCAGCTGCCCTGGGGGAACCTACAATGAGCAGTTCTTC.

The chain employs TRBV3-1 and TRBJ2-6, with TRBD2 as a possible D gene (5 bases). The CDR3 sequence is 19 residues long. The germline CDR1 and CDR2 sequences are LGHDT and YNNKEL (reference sequence). Trimming removed 4 bases from V and 4 bases from J, with 23 bases in between. The CDR3 loop is CASSLTIAVGETGANVLTF. The CDR3 DNA reads TGTGCCAGCAGCCTCACGATTGCGGTGGGAGAGACCGGGGCCAACGTCCTGACTTTC.

This chain connects TRBV20-1 to TRBJ2-1; 8 bases agree with TRBD1. Trimming at V came to 5 bases and at J to 1 base, leaving 10 bases not matched to a gene. Germline CDR1 reads DFQATT; CDR2 reads SNEGSKA (reference sequence). The CDR3 covers 16 residues. The CDR3 spells CSALARTGSSYNEQFF. CDR3 coding DNA: TGCAGTGCTCTCGCTAGGACAGGGTCTTCCTACAATGAGCAGTTCTTC.

This clonotype was picked up a small number of times. This rearrangement joins TRBV4-2 to TRBJ2-7; D is unclear. This CDR3 has 13 amino acids. Germline CDR1 LGHNA, CDR2 YNFKEQ. With 4 bases removed from V and 3 bases from J, the gap between germline ends came to 10 bases. The CDR3 is CASSLTPSYEQYF. The CDR3 region has the DNA TGTGCCAGCAGCCTCACCCCCAGCTACGAGCAGTACTTC.

The chain uses TRBV7-9 and TRBJ2-1; D is undetermined. Germline V CDR1 and CDR2: SEHNR, FQNEAQ (reference sequence). The CDR3 covers 12 residues. The V gene lost 6 bases and the J gene lost 2 bases, with 5 bases spanning the gap. CDR3: CASSITYNEQFF. For the CDR3, the DNA is TGTGCCAGCAGTATTACCTACAATGAGCAGTTCTTC.

This clonotype was counted a single time. The rearrangement joins TRBV20-1 to TRBJ2-7; no clear D gene. Germline V gene lookup returns CDR1 DFQATT and CDR2 SNEGSKA (reference sequence). The CDR3 consists of 11 residues. V was pared by 1 base and J by 5 bases, with 6 bases between. The CDR3 nucleotides are TGCAGTGCTAGAGGAACTGACGAGCAGTACTTC. Residues: CSARGTDEQYF.

This clonotype has just a few counts. J is TRBJ2-7 and V is TRBV12-3 or TRBV12-4; TRBD2 aligns across 8 bases. Trimming took 6 bases from V and 13 from J; bases not matched to a gene: 14. This CDR3 spans 13 amino acids. In DNA form, the CDR3 reads TGTGCCAGCAGCCGCGAAAGAGTTAGCGGGACATACTTC. Protein product: CASSRERVSGTYF.

On this clonotype itself: Since a much larger clone is just one base distant, this may be a read error. The chain carries TRBV28 and TRBJ2-2; the match to TRBD1 covers 9 bases. The CDR3 has 16 residues. The V and J ends lost 4 bases and 4 bases, in that order; junction bases with no gene match: 7. Germline V gene data show CDR1 as MDHEN and CDR2 as SYDVKM. The CDR3 is CASSSPGQGITGELFF. CDR3 DNA sequence: TGTGCCAGCAGTTCTCCGGGACAGGGTATCACCGGGGAGCTGTTTTTT.

In this sample, this clonotype turned up many times. The J gene is TRBJ2-7, the V gene TRBV11-2; 8 nucleotides align to TRBD2. This CDR3 is built from 14 residues. The germline V gene has CDR1 SGHAT and CDR2 FQNNGV. With V trimmed by 5 bases and J by 3 bases, 6 bases remained unmatched. The CDR3 DNA reads as TGTGCCAGCAGCCAGGCGGGGGGAGGCTACGAGCAGTACTTC. Translating it yields CASSQAGGGYEQYF.

This chain connects TRBV5-1 to TRBJ1-6, with 7 bases identical to TRBD1. The CDR3 is 13 amino acids. Germline V gene data show CDR1 as SGHRS and CDR2 as YFSETQ. V shed 4 bases, J shed 7 bases, and the junction held 2 bases outside the gene matches. For the CDR3, the DNA is TGCGCCAGCAGCGGACAGGAGAATTCACCCCTCCACTTT. Translating gives CASSGQENSPLHF.

This clonotype occurred a few times. The V and J genes are TRBV20-1 and TRBJ2-7; D is uncertain. V lost 6 bases to trimming and J lost 4 bases, with 16 bases between them. The CDR3 has 13 residues. The germline V gene has CDR1 DFQATT and CDR2 SNEGSKA (reference sequence). The CDR3 DNA sequence: TGCAGTGCCCTAGGACCGAGAGCTTACGAGCAGTACTTC. Its translation: CSALGPRAYEQYF.

The J gene is TRBJ2-3, the V gene TRBV5-1; TRBD1 might be the D (5 bases). The CDR3 extends over 18 amino acids. The V gene lost 6 bases and the J gene lost 0 bases, with 23 bases spanning the gap. CDR1 SGHRS and CDR2 YFSETQ come from the germline V gene. The CDR3 DNA is TGCGCCAGCACACTCCCCTCGCTAGGGGTAGCTAGCACAGATACGCAGTATTTT. Protein: CASTLPSLGVASTDTQYF. Full variable domain (missing parts from reference TRBV5-1 and TRBJ2-3): KAGVTQTPRYLIKTRGQQVTLSCSPISGHRSVSWYQQTPGQGLQFLFEYFSETQRNKGNFPGRFSGRQFSNSRSEMNVSTLELGDSALYLCASTLPSLGVASTDTQYFGPGTRLTVL.

This clonotype was counted only a few times. The chain couples TRBV7-2 to TRBJ2-3; TRBD1 might be the D (5 bases). The V and J ends lost 1 base and 2 bases respectively, with 10 bases between them. CDR3 length: 15 amino acids. Germline V CDR1 and CDR2: SGHTA, FQGNSA. CDR3 in DNA: TGTGCCAGCAGCTTAGGCAGACAGACCACAGATACGCAGTATTTT. It yields the protein CASSLGRQTTDTQYF.

V is TRBV5-4 and J is TRBJ2-5; 11 bases match TRBD1. V lost 0 bases, J lost 8 bases, and 9 bases stayed unmatched. The CDR3 has 16 amino acids. In germline, CDR1 is SGHNT, CDR2 YYREEE (reference sequence). CDR3 loop: CASSLVGTGGSETQYF. The DNA for the CDR3 is TGTGCCAGCAGCTTGGTTGGGACAGGGGGGTCCGAAACCCAGTACTTC.

This chain links TRBV5-1 with TRBJ2-1; 9 bases are shared with TRBD2. The germline V gene has CDR1 SGHRS and CDR2 YFSETQ. The CDR3 is 15 amino acids. V shed 6 bases and J 4 bases; nucleotides not matched to a gene: 8. The DNA for the CDR3 is TGCGCCAGCAAGAACGCGGGAGGGCTTTACAATGAGCAGTTCTTC. Protein sequence: CASKNAGGLYNEQFF.

V usage is TRBV7-2 and J usage is TRBJ2-3; D remains ambiguous. The CDR3 is 15 residues long. Trimming cost V 1 base and J 6 bases, with 14 bases left between them. In germline, CDR1 is SGHTA, CDR2 FQGNSA. For the CDR3, the DNA is TGTGCCAGCAGCTTAGGGGTGGGATCAATGGATACGCAGTATTTT. It encodes CASSLGVGSMDTQYF.

This clonotype has at least ten counts. The rearrangement uses TRBV6-2 or TRBV6-3 and TRBJ1-1, with a weak D call TRBD1 (5 bases). Germline V gene lookup returns CDR1 MNHEY and CDR2 SVGEGT. Trimming cost V 5 bases and J 3 bases, with 10 bases left between them. The CDR3 is made up of 13 amino acids. CDR3 nucleotides: TGTGCCAGCAGTCGGGACGCATACACTGAAGCTTTCTTT. It encodes CASSRDAYTEAFF.